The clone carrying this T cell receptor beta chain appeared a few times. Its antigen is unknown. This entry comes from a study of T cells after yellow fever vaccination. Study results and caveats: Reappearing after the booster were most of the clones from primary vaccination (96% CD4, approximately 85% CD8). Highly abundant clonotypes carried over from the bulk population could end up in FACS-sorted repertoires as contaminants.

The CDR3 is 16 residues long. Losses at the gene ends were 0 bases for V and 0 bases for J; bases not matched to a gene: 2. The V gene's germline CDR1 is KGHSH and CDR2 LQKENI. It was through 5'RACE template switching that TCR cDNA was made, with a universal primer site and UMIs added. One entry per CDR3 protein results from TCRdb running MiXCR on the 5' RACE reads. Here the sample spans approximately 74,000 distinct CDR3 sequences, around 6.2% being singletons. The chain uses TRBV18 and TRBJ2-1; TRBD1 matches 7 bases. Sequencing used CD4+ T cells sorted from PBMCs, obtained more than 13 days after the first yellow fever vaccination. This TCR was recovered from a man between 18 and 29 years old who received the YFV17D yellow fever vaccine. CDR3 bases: TGTGCCAGCTCACCACCGGGACAGAGCTCCTACAATGAGCAGTTCTTC. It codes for CASSPPGQSSYNEQFF.